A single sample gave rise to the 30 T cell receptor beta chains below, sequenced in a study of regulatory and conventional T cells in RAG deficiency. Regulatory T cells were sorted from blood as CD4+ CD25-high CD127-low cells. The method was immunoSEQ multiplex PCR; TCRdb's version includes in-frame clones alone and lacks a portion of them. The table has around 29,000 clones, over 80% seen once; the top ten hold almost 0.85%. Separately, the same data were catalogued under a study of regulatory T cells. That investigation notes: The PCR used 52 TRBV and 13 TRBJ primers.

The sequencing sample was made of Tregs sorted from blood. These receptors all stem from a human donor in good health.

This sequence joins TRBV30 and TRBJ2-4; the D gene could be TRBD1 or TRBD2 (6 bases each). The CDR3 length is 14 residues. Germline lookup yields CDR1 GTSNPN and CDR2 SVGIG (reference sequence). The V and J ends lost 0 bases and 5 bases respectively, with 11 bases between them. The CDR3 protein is CAWSVTRTENIQYF. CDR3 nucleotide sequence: TGTGCCTGGAGTGTGACTAGGACAGAAAACATTCAGTACTTC.

CDR3 protein: CASSRTPGNTEAFF. The DNA for the CDR3 is TGTGCCAGCAGCCGGACACCAGGGAACACTGAAGCTTTCTTT. This sequence joins TRBV2 and TRBJ1-1; D perhaps matches TRBD1 (5 bases). The V end was cut by 6 bases, the J end by 1 base, with 12 bases between. The CDR3 has 14 amino acids. CDR1 SNHLY and CDR2 FYNNEI come from the germline V gene.

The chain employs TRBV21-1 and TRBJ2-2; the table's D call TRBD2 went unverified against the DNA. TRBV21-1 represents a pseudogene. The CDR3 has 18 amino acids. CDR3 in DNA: TGTGCCAGCAGCAAAGCAAAATCGGGAGGGCCGAACACCGGGGAGCTGTTTTTT. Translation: CASSKAKSGGPNTGELFF.

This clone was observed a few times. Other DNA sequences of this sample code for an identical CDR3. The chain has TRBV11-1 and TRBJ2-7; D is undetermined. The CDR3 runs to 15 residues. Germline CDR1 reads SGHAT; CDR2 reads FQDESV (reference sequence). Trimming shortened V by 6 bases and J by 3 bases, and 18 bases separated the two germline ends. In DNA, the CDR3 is TGTGCCAGCAGTCCGCCCCGCGGCAGGTACTACGAGCAGTACTTC. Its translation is CASSPPRGRYYEQYF.

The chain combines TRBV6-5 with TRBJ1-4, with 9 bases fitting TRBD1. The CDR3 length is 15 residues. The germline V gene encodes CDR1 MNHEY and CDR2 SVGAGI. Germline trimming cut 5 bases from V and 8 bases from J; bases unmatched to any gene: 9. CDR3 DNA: TGTGCCAGCAGTAACAGGGACAGGGTGAGGGAAAAACTGTTTTTT. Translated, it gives CASSNRDRVREKLFF.

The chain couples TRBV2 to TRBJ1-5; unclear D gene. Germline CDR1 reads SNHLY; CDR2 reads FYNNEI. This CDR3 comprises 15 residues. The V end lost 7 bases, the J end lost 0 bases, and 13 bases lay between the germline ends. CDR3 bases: TGTGCCAGCACCGCCGGGATGGATAGCAATCAGCCCCAGCATTTT. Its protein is CASTAGMDSNQPQHF. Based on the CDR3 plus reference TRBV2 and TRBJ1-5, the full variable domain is EPEVTQTPSHQVTQMGQEVILRCVPISNHLYFYWYRQILGQKVEFLVSFYNNEISEKSEIFDDQFSVERPDGSNFTLKIRSTKLEDSAMYFCASTAGMDSNQPQHFGDGTRLSIL.

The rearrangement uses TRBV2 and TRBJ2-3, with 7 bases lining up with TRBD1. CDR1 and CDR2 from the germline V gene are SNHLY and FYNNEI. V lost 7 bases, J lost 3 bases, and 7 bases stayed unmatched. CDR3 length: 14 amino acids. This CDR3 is CASNRGLVTDTQYF. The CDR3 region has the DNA TGTGCCAGCAACAGGGGCTTGGTGACAGATACGCAGTATTTT.

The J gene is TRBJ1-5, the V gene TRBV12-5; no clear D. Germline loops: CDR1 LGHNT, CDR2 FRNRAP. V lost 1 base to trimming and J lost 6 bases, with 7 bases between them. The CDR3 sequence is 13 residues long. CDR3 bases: TGTGCTAGTGGTTTGGAGGGCCGTCAGCCCCAGCATTTT. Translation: CASGLEGRQPQHF.

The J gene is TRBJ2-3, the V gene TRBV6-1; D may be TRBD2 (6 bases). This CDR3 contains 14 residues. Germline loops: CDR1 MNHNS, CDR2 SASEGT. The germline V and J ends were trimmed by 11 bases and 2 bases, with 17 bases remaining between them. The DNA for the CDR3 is TGTGCCGGTGGAGGGGCAGGGAACACAGATACGCAGTATTTT. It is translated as CAGGGAGNTDTQYF.

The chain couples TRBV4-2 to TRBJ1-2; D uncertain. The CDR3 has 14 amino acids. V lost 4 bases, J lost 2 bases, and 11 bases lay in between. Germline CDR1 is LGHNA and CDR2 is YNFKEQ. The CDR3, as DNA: TGTGCCAGCAGCCGAACGGACGGGAACTATGGCTACACCTTC. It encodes CASSRTDGNYGYTF.

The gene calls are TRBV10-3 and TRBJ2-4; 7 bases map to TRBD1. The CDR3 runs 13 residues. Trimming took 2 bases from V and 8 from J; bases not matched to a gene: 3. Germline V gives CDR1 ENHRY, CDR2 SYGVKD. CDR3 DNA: TGTGCCATCAGTGAGAGGCAGGGGGACATTCAGTACTTC. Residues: CAISERQGDIQYF.

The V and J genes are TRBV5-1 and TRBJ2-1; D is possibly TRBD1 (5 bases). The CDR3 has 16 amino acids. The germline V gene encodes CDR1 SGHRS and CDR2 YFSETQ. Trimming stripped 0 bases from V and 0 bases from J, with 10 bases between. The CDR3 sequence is CASSLVPRVSYNEQFF. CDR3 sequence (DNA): TGCGCCAGCAGCTTGGTCCCCAGGGTCTCCTACAATGAGCAGTTCTTC.

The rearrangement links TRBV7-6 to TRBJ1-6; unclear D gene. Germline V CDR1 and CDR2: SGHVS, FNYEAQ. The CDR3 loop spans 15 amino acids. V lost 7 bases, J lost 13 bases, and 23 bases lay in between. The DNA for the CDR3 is TGTGCCAGCACCCTCGCAGAGGGAAAGGTGTTTCCCCTCCACTTT. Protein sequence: CASTLAEGKVFPLHF.

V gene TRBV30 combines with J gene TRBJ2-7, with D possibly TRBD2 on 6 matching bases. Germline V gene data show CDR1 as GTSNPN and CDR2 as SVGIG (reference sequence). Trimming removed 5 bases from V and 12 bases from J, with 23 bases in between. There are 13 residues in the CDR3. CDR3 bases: TGTGCCTGGGGTCTTAAGGGACTCTCCAAACTGTACTTC. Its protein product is CAWGLKGLSKLYF.

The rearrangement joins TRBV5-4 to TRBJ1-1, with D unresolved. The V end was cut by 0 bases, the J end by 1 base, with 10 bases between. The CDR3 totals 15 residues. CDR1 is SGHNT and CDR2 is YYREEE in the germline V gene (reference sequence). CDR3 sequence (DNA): TGTGCCAGCAGCTTGGCCGGTATAAGGAACACTGAAGCTTTCTTT. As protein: CASSLAGIRNTEAFF.

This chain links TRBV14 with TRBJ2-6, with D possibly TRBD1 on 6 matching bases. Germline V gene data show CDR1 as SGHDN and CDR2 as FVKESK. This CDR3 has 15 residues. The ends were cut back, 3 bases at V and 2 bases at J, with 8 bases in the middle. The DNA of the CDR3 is TGTGCCAGCAGCCAGGGACAAGCTGGGGCCAACGTCCTGACTTTC. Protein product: CASSQGQAGANVLTF.

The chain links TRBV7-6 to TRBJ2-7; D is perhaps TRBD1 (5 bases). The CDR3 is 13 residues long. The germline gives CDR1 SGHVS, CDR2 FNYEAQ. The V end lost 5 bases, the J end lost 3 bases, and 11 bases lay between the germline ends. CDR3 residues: CASSHRWGYEQYF. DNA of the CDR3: TGTGCCAGCAGCCACAGGTGGGGCTACGAGCAGTACTTC.

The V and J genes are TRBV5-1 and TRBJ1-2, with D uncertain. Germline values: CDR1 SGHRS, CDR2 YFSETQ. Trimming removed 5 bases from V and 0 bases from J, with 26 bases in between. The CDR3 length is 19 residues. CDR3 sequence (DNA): TGCGCCAGCAGTCCCGAGCCTCTCGGACGGCGATCTGCTAACTATGGCTACACCTTC. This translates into CASSPEPLGRRSANYGYTF.

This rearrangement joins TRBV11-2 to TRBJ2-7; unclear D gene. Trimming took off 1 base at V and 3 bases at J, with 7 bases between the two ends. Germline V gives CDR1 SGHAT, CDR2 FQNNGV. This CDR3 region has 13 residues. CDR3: CASSLAVDYEQYF. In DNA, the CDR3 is TGTGCCAGCAGCTTAGCGGTCGACTACGAGCAGTACTTC.

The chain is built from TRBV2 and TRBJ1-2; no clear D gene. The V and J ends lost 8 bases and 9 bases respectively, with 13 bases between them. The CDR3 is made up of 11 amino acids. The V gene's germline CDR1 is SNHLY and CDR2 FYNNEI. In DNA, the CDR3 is TGTGCCAGCTCTACGCATGGGCGCTACACCTTC. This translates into CASSTHGRYTF.

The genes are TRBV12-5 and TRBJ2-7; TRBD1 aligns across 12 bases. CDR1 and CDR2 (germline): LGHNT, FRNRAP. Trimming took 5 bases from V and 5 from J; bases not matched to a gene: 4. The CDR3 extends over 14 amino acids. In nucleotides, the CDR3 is TGTGCTAGTGGTCCGGGACAGGGGGCCCACGAGCAGTACTTC. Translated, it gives CASGPGQGAHEQYF.

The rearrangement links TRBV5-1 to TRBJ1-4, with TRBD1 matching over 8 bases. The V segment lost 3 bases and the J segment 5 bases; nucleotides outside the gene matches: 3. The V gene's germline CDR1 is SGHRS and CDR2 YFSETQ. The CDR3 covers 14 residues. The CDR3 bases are TGCGCCAGCAGCTGGACAGGGCTGAATGAAAAACTGTTTTTT. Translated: CASSWTGLNEKLFF.

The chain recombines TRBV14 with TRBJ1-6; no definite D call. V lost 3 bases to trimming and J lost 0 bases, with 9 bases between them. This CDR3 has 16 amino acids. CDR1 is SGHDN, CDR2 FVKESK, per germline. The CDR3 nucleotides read TGTGCCAGCAGCCAGCATCACGGCTCCTATAATTCACCCCTCCACTTT. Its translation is CASSQHHGSYNSPLHF. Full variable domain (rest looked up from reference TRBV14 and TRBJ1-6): EAGVTQFPSHSVIEKGQTVTLRCDPISGHDNLYWYRRVMGKEIKFLLHFVKESKQDESGMPNNRFLAERTGGTYSTLKVQPAELEDSGVYFCASSQHHGSYNSPLHFGNGTRLTVT.

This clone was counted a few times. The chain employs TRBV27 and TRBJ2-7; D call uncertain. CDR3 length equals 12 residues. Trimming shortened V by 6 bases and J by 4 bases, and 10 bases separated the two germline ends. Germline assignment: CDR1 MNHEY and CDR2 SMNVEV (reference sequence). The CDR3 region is CASRSRFYEQYF. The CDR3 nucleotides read TGTGCCAGCAGATCTAGGTTTTACGAGCAGTACTTC.

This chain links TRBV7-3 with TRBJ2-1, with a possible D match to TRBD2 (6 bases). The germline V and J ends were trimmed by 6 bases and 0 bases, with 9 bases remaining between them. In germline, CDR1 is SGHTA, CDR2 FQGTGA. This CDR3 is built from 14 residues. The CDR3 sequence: CASSGRGSYNEQFF. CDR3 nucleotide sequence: TGTGCCAGCAGTGGGCGGGGCTCCTACAATGAGCAGTTCTTC.

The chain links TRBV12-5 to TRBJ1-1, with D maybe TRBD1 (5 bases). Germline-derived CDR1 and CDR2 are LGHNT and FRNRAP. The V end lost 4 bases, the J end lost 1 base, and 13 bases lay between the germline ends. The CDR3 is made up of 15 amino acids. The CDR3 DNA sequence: TGTGCTAGTGGTTCTCAGGGCCGTTCGAACACTGAAGCTTTCTTT. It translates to CASGSQGRSNTEAFF.

The CDR3 DNA reads TGTGCCAGCAGTGAGTCAGGGAGTGGAAACACCATATATTTT. The encoded protein is CASSESGSGNTIYF. This chain links TRBV6-1 with TRBJ1-3, with D perhaps matching TRBD1 (5 bases). The CDR3 covers 14 residues. Trimming took off 3 bases at V and 3 bases at J, with 9 bases between the two ends. Per the germline V gene, CDR1 is MNHNS and CDR2 is SASEGT.

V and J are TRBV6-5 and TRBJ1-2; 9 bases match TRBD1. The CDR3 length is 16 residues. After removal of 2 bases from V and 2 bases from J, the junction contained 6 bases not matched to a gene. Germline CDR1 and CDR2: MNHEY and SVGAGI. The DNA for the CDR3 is TGTGCCAGCAGTTACGGGGGGACAGGGTGGAACTATGGCTACACCTTC. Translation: CASSYGGTGWNYGYTF.

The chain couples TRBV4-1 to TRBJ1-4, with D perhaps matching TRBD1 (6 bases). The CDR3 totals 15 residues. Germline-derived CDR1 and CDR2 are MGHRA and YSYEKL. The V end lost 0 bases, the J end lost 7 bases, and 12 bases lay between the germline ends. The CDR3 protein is CASSQEVQGREKLFF. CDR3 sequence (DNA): TGCGCCAGCAGCCAAGAAGTACAGGGTCGTGAAAAACTGTTTTTT.

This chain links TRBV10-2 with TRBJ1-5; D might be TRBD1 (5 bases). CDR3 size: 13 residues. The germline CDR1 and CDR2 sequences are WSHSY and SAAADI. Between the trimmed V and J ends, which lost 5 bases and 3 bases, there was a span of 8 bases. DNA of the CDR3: TGCGCCAGCAGTCGGGACCCCAATCAGCCCCAGCATTTT. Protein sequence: CASSRDPNQPQHF.